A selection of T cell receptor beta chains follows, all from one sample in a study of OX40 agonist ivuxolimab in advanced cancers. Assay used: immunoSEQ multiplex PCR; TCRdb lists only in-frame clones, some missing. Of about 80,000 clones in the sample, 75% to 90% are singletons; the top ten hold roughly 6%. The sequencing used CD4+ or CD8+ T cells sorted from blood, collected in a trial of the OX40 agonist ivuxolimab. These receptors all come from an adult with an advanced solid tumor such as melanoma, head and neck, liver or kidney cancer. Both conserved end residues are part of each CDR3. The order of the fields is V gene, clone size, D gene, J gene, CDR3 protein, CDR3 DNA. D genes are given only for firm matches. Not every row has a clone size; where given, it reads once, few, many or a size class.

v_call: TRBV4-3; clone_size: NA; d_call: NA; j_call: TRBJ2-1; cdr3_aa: CASSQDIDYLPPREQFF; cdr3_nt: TGCGCCAGCAGCCAAGACATAGACTACCTCCCACCGCGGGAGCAGTTCTTC
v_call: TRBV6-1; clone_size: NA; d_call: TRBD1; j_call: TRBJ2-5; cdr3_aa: CASTGGWETQYF; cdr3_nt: TGTGCCAGTACAGGGGGGTGGGAGACCCAGTACTTC
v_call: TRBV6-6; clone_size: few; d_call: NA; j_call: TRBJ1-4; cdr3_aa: CATNRNEKLFF; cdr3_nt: TGTGCCACTAACAGGAATGAAAAACTGTTTTTT
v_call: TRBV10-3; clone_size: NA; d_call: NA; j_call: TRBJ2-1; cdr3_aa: CAIGYNEQFF; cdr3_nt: TGTGCAATCGGATACAATGAGCAGTTCTTC
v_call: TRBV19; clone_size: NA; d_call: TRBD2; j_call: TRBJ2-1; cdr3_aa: CASSPRAGTSGRTGDNEQFF; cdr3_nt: TGTGCCAGTAGTCCACGAGCCGGGACTAGCGGGAGGACTGGAGACAATGAGCAGTTCTTC
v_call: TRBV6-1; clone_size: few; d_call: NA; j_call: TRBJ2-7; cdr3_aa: CATLQAGRTYEQYF; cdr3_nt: TGTGCCACTCTACAGGCAGGCCGTACCTACGAGCAGTACTTC
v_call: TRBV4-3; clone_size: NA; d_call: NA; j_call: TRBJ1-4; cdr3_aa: CASSQDGGATNEKLFF; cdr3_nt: TGCGCCAGCAGCCAAGATGGCGGTGCAACTAATGAAAAACTGTTTTTT
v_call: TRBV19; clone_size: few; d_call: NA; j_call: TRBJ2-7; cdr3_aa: CASSIVPPGEQYF; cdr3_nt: TGTGCCAGTAGTATAGTACCCCCGGGGGAGCAGTACTTC
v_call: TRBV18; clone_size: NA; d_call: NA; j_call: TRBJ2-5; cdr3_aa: CASSTGLAKQETQYF; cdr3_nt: TGTGCCAGCTCAACCGGGCTAGCGAAACAAGAGACCCAGTACTTC
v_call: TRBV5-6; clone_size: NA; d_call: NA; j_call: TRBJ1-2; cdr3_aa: CASSPLGTASNYGYTF; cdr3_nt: TGTGCCAGCAGCCCCTTGGGAACGGCGTCTAACTATGGCTACACCTTC
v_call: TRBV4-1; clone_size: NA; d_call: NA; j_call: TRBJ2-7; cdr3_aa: CASSQDTNRVPYEQYF; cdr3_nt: TGCGCCAGCAGCCAAGATACAAACAGGGTGCCCTACGAGCAGTACTTC
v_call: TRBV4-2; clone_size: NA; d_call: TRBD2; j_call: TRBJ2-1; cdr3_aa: CASSQSLAGGRNEQFF; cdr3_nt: TGTGCCAGCAGCCAATCGCTAGCGGGGGGGCGTAATGAGCAGTTCTTC
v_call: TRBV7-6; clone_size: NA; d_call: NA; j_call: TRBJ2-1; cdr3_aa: CASSLDNEQFF; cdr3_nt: TGTGCCAGCAGCTTAGACAATGAGCAGTTCTTC
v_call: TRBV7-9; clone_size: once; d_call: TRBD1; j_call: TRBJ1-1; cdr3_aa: CASSHGGTGPLNTEAFF; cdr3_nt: TGTGCCAGCAGCCACGGGGGGACAGGGCCTTTGAACACTGAAGCTTTCTTT
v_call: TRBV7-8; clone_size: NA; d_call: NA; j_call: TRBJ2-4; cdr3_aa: CASSLGPPFRAKNIQYF; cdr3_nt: TGTGCCAGCAGCTTAGGCCCTCCCTTCAGAGCCAAAAACATTCAGTACTTC
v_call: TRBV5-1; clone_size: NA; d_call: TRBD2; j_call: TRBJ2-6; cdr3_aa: CASSLGLAGLAANVLTF; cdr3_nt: TGCGCCAGCAGCTTGGGACTAGCGGGACTGGCGGCCAACGTCCTGACTTTC
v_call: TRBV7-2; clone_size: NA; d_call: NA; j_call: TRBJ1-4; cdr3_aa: CASSSLGRGDEKLFF; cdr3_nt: TGTGCCAGCAGCTCGCTGGGGAGGGGGGACGAAAAACTGTTTTTT